One sample yielded the 27 T cell receptor beta chains listed below, sequenced in a study of cytomegalovirus exposure and HLA in healthy donors (dated by TCRdb to between 2016 and 2019). The method was the immunoSEQ multiplex PCR assay. A mixture of 60 forward primers for TCR Vbeta segments and 13 reverse primers for TCR Jbeta segments was used in the multiplex PCR. TCRdb retrieved this table from immuneACCESS and kept in-frame rearrangements only. Not all clones are present; in checked studies, unresolved V genes account for under half, and no reason is known for the remainder. The sample table records approximately 85,000 clones; around 70% of these occur just once. 8.5% to 14% of the sample is in the top ten clones. The specimen was PBMCs. These receptors came from a woman aged 35 to 49 in good health and CMV-seropositive.

V is TRBV5-1 and J is TRBJ1-1, with TRBD1 identical over 8 bases. CDR3 length: 14 residues. Germline CDR1 is SGHRS and CDR2 is YFSETQ. J gave up 6 bases and V 4 bases, and 8 bases lay outside the gene matches. The CDR3 DNA follows: TGCGCCAGCAGCGTAGAGAACAGGGGGGCTGAAGCTTTCTTT. Protein: CASSVENRGAEAFF.

The rearrangement links TRBV6-5 to TRBJ2-7; TRBD2 aligns across 7 bases. CDR3 length: 14 residues. Germline V gene sequence: CDR1 MNHEY, CDR2 SVGAGI. V gave up 4 bases and J gave up 2 bases; unmatched junction bases: 5. CDR3 sequence: CASSLGGGAYEQYF. DNA of the CDR3: TGTGCCAGCAGTTTAGGCGGGGGAGCCTACGAGCAGTACTTC.

Only one count was recorded for this clone. V usage is TRBV12-5 and J usage is TRBJ2-7, with 7 bases that match TRBD1. The CDR3 covers 13 residues. V was clipped by 1 base and J by 9 bases; unmatched bases: 6. Germline V gene sequence: CDR1 LGHNT, CDR2 FRNRAP. The CDR3 is CASGLDGTAGQYF. For the CDR3, the DNA is TGTGCTAGTGGTTTGGACGGGACAGCTGGGCAGTACTTC.

The chain combines TRBV27 with TRBJ2-2, with D possibly being TRBD1 (6 bases). The germline V gene has CDR1 MNHEY and CDR2 SMNVEV (reference sequence). The CDR3 is 15 amino acids. V was cut by 8 bases and J by 6 bases, with 19 bases left in between. CDR3 sequence: CASSTRGIMAGELFF. CDR3 sequence (DNA): TGTGCCAGCTCCACTAGGGGGATCATGGCCGGGGAGCTGTTTTTT.

This chain links TRBV28 with TRBJ2-5; TRBD2 is a possible D gene (6 bases). V gave up 8 bases and J gave up 7 bases, with 17 bases separating them. This CDR3 contains 13 residues. Per the germline V gene, CDR1 is MDHEN and CDR2 is SYDVKM. This CDR3 is CASLEGSGGTQYF. The DNA for the CDR3 is TGTGCCAGCCTAGAGGGATCCGGGGGGACCCAGTACTTC.

This clone is classed as medium-sized. V gene TRBV10-3 combines with J gene TRBJ1-2; D not resolved. Trimming pared 6 bases from V and 7 bases from J, leaving 18 bases between. This CDR3 has 14 residues. Germline V CDR1 and CDR2: ENHRY, SYGVKD. The CDR3 protein is CAISHLVGEGGYTF. The CDR3 DNA sequence: TGTGCCATCAGCCACCTTGTCGGGGAGGGTGGCTACACCTTC.

The chain carries TRBV7-2 and TRBJ2-5; TRBD1 aligns across 7 bases. This CDR3 is 17 amino acids long. After removal of 1 base from V and 1 base from J, the junction contained 9 bases not matched to a gene. Germline CDR1 and CDR2: SGHTA and FQGNSA. The CDR3 DNA reads TGTGCCAGCAGCTTAGGTCTCATTTCAGGGGGCCAAGAGACCCAGTACTTC. It specifies CASSLGLISGGQETQYF.

This clone showed up just a few times. V usage is TRBV5-1 and J usage is TRBJ1-1, with TRBD1 as a possible D gene (6 bases). The germline V gene has CDR1 SGHRS and CDR2 YFSETQ. The V gene lost 4 bases and the J gene lost 2 bases, with 9 bases spanning the gap. This CDR3 contains 13 residues. The CDR3 DNA follows: TGCGCCAGCAGCCCGGACAGTAACACTGAAGCTTTCTTT. Its protein is CASSPDSNTEAFF.

The chain links TRBV6-1 to TRBJ1-2, with 9 bases lining up with TRBD1. From germline, CDR1 is MNHNS and CDR2 SASEGT. The CDR3 contains 15 residues. The ends lost 6 bases at V and 8 bases at J; junction bases unmatched: 13. The CDR3 is CASSPPDGTGYGYTF. Written as DNA, the CDR3 is TGTGCCAGCAGCCCCCCGGACGGGACAGGGTACGGCTACACCTTC.

There are a few counts of this clone. The V and J genes are TRBV4-1 and TRBJ2-3; the D gene is possibly TRBD1 (6 bases). Trimming shortened V by 2 bases and J by 0 bases, and 12 bases separated the two germline ends. CDR3 length equals 16 residues. Per the germline V gene, CDR1 is MGHRA and CDR2 is YSYEKL. CDR3 DNA: TGCGCCAGCAGCCAACGGGACATCACTAGCACAGATACGCAGTATTTT. Translating gives CASSQRDITSTDTQYF.

V and J are TRBV6-5 and TRBJ1-2; D is perhaps TRBD1 (6 bases). V was shortened by 5 bases and J by 6 bases, with 19 bases between the two germline ends. The germline gives CDR1 MNHEY, CDR2 SVGAGI. CDR3 length equals 15 residues. This CDR3 is CASSGGGTGINGYTF. The CDR3 DNA reads TGTGCCAGCAGTGGGGGGGGAACAGGGATTAATGGCTACACCTTC.

This chain uses TRBV7-9 with TRBJ2-1; D unresolved. In germline, CDR1 is SEHNR, CDR2 FQNEAQ (reference sequence). This CDR3 has 12 residues. Trimming left V 5 bases short and J 8 bases short, with 10 bases between. CDR3 coding DNA: TGTGCCAGCAGCCCGACTTCCTATGAGCAGTTCTTC. This encodes CASSPTSYEQFF.

This clone came up a few times. The rearrangement links TRBV7-2 to TRBJ1-6, with 8 bases aligning to TRBD1. Germline assignment: CDR1 SGHTA and CDR2 FQGNSA. J was trimmed by 7 bases and V by 1 base; bases with no gene match: 3. The CDR3 is made up of 15 amino acids. CDR3 bases: TGTGCCAGCAGCTTAGGTCACAGGGGGAATTCACCCCTCCACTTT. This translates into CASSLGHRGNSPLHF. The full variable domain, in which reference TRBV7-2 and TRBJ1-6 provide the parts outside the CDR3, is GAGVSQSPSNKVTEKGKDVELRCDPISGHTALYWYRQSLGQGLEFLIYFQGNSAPDKSGLPSDRFSAERTGGSVSTLTIQRTQQEDSAVYLCASSLGHRGNSPLHFGNGTRLTVT.

The gene calls are TRBV18 and TRBJ2-7, with TRBD2 matching over 7 bases. Germline CDR1 and CDR2: KGHSH and LQKENI. There are 13 residues in the CDR3. J lost 5 bases, V lost 5 bases, and 6 bases had no gene match. This CDR3 reads CASSSWEGNEQYF. The DNA for the CDR3 is TGTGCCAGCTCATCCTGGGAGGGAAACGAGCAGTACTTC.

CDR3 sequence (DNA): TGTGCCAGCATGGCAGGTACCGCGAACACCGGGGAGCTGTTTTTT. It is translated as CASMAGTANTGELFF. The chain joins TRBV2 to TRBJ2-2; unclear D gene. Germline V lookup: CDR1 SNHLY, CDR2 FYNNEI. CDR3 length: 15 residues. V was cut by 7 bases and J by 0 bases, with 12 bases left in between.

The V and J genes are TRBV6-6 and TRBJ1-1; unclear D gene. With 5 bases removed from V and 4 bases from J, the gap between germline ends came to 14 bases. This CDR3 spans 14 amino acids. Germline assignment: CDR1 MNHNY and CDR2 SVGAGI (reference sequence). The CDR3 coding sequence is TGTGCCAGCAGTCCGTCCGCCGGTTTCACTGAAGCTTTCTTT. It encodes CASSPSAGFTEAFF.

This clone was recorded a few times. The V and J genes are TRBV27 and TRBJ1-1, with D uncertain. V lost 6 bases and J lost 0, with 8 bases in between. Germline V gene sequence: CDR1 MNHEY, CDR2 SMNVEV (reference sequence). This CDR3 spans 13 amino acids. CDR3 coding DNA: TGTGCCAGCAGCCGAGGGATGAACACTGAAGCTTTCTTT. This gives the protein CASSRGMNTEAFF.

The J gene is TRBJ1-5, the V gene TRBV19, with D possibly matching TRBD1 (6 bases). The V gene lost 5 bases and the J gene lost 0 bases, with 14 bases spanning the gap. Per germline, CDR1 LNHDA and CDR2 SQIVND (reference sequence). There are 16 residues in the CDR3. The DNA of the CDR3 is TGTGCCAGTAGTTTTAGGACAGATTATAGCAATCAGCCCCAGCATTTT. Translated: CASSFRTDYSNQPQHF.

This chain uses TRBV28 with TRBJ1-4, with a weak D call TRBD1 (6 bases). CDR1 MDHEN and CDR2 SYDVKM come from the germline V gene. Trimming cost V 6 bases and J 8 bases, with 19 bases left between them. There are 15 residues in the CDR3. The CDR3 DNA reads as TGTGCCAGCAGAGAAGGGGGTGTTCAGTCCGAAAAACTGTTTTTT. It codes for CASREGGVQSEKLFF.

The chain recombines TRBV9 with TRBJ1-2; D is perhaps TRBD1 (6 bases). V lost 1 base, J lost 3 bases, and 10 bases lay in between. The CDR3 contains 14 residues. Germline lookup yields CDR1 SGDLS and CDR2 YYNGEE. The CDR3 loop reads CASSVSSGDYGYTF. As DNA, the CDR3 is TGTGCCAGCAGCGTATCCTCAGGGGACTATGGCTACACCTTC.

The V call is TRBV10-1, the J call TRBJ2-1; 12 nucleotides align to TRBD2. Germline V lookup: CDR1 WNHNN, CDR2 SYGVQD (reference sequence). CDR3 size: 15 residues. Trimming at V came to 6 bases and at J to 5 bases, leaving 5 bases not matched to a gene. CDR3 region: CASSPGLAGDNEQFF. CDR3 bases: TGCGCCAGCAGCCCGGGACTAGCGGGTGACAATGAGCAGTTCTTC.

This chain links TRBV7-6 with TRBJ2-2, with TRBD2 matching over 10 bases. The CDR3 sequence is 18 residues long. Trimming at V came to 5 bases and at J to 5 bases, leaving 14 bases not matched to a gene. The V gene's germline CDR1 is SGHVS and CDR2 FNYEAQ. The CDR3: CASSPSGGAGGPTGELFF. The CDR3 nucleotides are TGTGCCAGCAGCCCTTCTGGTGGAGCGGGGGGGCCTACCGGGGAGCTGTTTTTT.

CDR3 residues: CASSQGRGTGMGEQYF. The CDR3 bases are TGCGCCAGCAGCCAAGGTCGCGGGACAGGGATGGGCGAGCAGTACTTC. The chain recombines TRBV4-1 with TRBJ2-7; 9 bases agree with TRBD1. From germline, CDR1 is MGHRA and CDR2 YSYEKL. The V and J ends lost 1 base and 6 bases, in that order; junction bases with no gene match: 10. The CDR3 is 16 residues long.

The chain recombines TRBV28 with TRBJ1-4; 10 bases match TRBD1. Trimming cost V 3 bases and J 6 bases; bases outside gene matches: 4. The CDR3 contains 15 residues. The V gene's germline CDR1 is MDHEN and CDR2 SYDVKM. The CDR3 sequence is CASSLWTGGDEKLFF. In nucleotides, the CDR3 is TGTGCCAGCAGTTTGTGGACAGGGGGAGATGAAAAACTGTTTTTT.

This CDR3 is CASPRIGGGGGAPDTQYF. The CDR3 DNA follows: TGCGCCAGCCCCCGAATAGGGGGTGGTGGGGGGGCCCCCGATACGCAGTATTTT. The rearrangement uses TRBV5-1 and TRBJ2-3; weak D call: TRBD2 (7 bases). There are 18 residues in the CDR3. Germline loops: CDR1 SGHRS, CDR2 YFSETQ. Trimming shortened V by 7 bases and J by 6 bases, and 30 bases separated the two germline ends.

V and J are TRBV4-1 and TRBJ2-3; unclear D gene. The CDR3 is 16 amino acids. Trimming removed 0 bases at V and 2 bases at J, with 12 bases between. Germline loops: CDR1 MGHRA, CDR2 YSYEKL. CDR3 region: CASSQDGAALTDTQYF. The CDR3 DNA is TGCGCCAGCAGCCAAGATGGTGCAGCGCTCACAGATACGCAGTATTTT.

The J gene is TRBJ2-7, the V gene TRBV6-1, with 14 bases that match TRBD2. This CDR3 comprises 18 residues. The V gene end was trimmed by 2 bases and the J gene end by 4 bases; junction bases not matched to a gene: 10. Looked up from germline, CDR1 is MNHNS and CDR2 is SASEGT. In nucleotides, the CDR3 is TGTGCCAGCAGTGAAATGACTAGCGGGAGGGCCCACAATTACGAGCAGTACTTC. Translated, it gives CASSEMTSGRAHNYEQYF.